This T cell receptor beta chain was sequenced for a study of cytomegalovirus exposure and HLA in healthy donors. With 60 Vbeta and 13 Jbeta primers, the PCR was carried out. Libraries were prepared by immunoSEQ multiplex PCR; TCRdb keeps only in-frame clonotypes and omits some of them. The sample consists of about 94,000 clones, more than 75% of them appearing once. Findings and caveats of the study: Sequencing depth roughly uniform across donors was assumed in presence/absence analyses. A missense DCLRE1C variant was associated with V- and J-gene trimming of TCR beta chains in a later analysis, and an independent cohort replicated the association. According to the study, 150 to 200 TCR beta chains were cytomegalovirus-associated.

Trimming removed 0 bases from V and 5 bases from J; junction bases left unmatched: 10. CDR3 length: 16 residues. Germline CDR1 and CDR2: SGDLS and YYNGEE. With regard to this clone: What it binds is not known.

The sequenced material came from PBMCs. The chain joins TRBV9 to TRBJ2-5; 7 bases are shared with TRBD1. The sequence was collected from a human donor in good health. CDR3 DNA sequence: TGTGCCAGCAGCGTAGCCGTCAGGGGGTCTCAGGAGACCCAGTACTTC. Its translation: CASSVAVRGSQETQYF.